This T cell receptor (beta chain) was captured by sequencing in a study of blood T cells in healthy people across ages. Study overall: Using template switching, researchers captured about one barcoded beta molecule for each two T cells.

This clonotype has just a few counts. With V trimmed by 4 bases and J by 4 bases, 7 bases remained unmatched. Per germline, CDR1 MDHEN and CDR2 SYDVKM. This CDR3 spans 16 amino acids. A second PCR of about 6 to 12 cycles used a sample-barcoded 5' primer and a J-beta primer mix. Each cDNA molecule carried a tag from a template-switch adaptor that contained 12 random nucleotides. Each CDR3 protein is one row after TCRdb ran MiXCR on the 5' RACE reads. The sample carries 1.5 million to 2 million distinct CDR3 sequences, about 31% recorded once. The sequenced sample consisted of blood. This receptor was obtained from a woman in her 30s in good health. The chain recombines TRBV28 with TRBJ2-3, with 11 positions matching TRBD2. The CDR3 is CASSSPLAGAADTQYF. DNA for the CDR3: TGTGCCAGCAGTTCTCCACTAGCGGGAGCCGCAGATACGCAGTATTTT.